The entry that follows covers one T cell receptor beta chain sequence. The patients had localized lung adenocarcinoma, a non-small cell subtype. This entry is derived from a study of CD4 and CD8 cells across lung adenocarcinoma regions. The CDR3 covers 13 residues. Trimming stripped 5 bases from V and 5 bases from J, with 10 bases between. Germline V CDR1 and CDR2: MNHNS, SASEGT. MiXCR, applied by TCRdb to the PCR reads, yields one record per CDR3 protein. The sample lists around 4,000 distinct CDR3 sequences, approximately 60% occurring once. The chain carries TRBV6-1 and TRBJ1-5, with D uncertain. The sample consisted of CD4+ T cells from the center of a lung tumor. The source is a male donor with lung adenocarcinoma. The CD4 and CD8 labels of this study may be unreliable. CDR3 nucleotide sequence: TGTGCCAGCAGTCCTTCATACGATCAGCCCCAGCATTTT. It specifies CASSPSYDQPQHF.